Given below is one TCR beta chain in context. Its target is unknown. These data originate in a study of STAT3 mutations in large granular lymphocyte leukemia. Broader study findings: Differing intervals and regimens complicate linking therapy response to clone burden. At least one immunodominant TCR beta clonotype appeared in every T-cell large granular lymphocyte leukemia patient.

Each sample's TCRbeta library yielded on average about 40,773 productive templates. Here immunoSEQ multiplex PCR was the method, and the copy in TCRdb shows in-frame clones only, minus some. Counted here are nearly 25,000 clones, about 94% occurring once; the ten biggest clones make up under 7.5%. In germline, CDR1 is SQVTM, CDR2 ANQGSEA. V shed 8 bases, J shed 14 bases, and the junction held 18 bases outside the gene matches. This CDR3 is built from 14 residues. The sequence was obtained from a man aged 35 to 55 with T-cell large granular lymphocyte leukemia. Some clones in this sample may be carry-over from other donors' samples. The V call is TRBV29-1, the J call TRBJ2-1, with 10 bases aligning to TRBD1. Sequencing input: peripheral blood mononuclear cells. CDR3 DNA sequence: TGCAGCATTCAAACCGGGACAGGGGAAAATGTGGAGTTCTTC. Translating gives CSIQTGTGENVEFF.